The rows below give T cell receptor beta chains drawn from one sample of a study of memory CD4+ T cells and cytomegalovirus serostatus. Clones were read by immunoSEQ multiplex PCR, and TCRdb kept only the in-frame ones, dropping some. This sample has 45,000 to 50,000 clones, with approximately 78% found just once. Sequences were obtained from memory CD4+ T cells from blood. Receptor source: an adult in good health and CMV-seronegative. Both conserved end residues are part of each CDR3. Expanded clones are given a class, and other clones once, few, many or no size at all.

J gene	clone size	V gene	CDR3 length	CDR3 protein
TRBJ2-7	NA	TRBV5-1	15	CASSLGVFPSHEQYF
TRBJ1-1	NA	TRBV2	14	CASSARGRGTEAFF
TRBJ2-3	NA	TRBV4-2	15	CASSQAGRGTDTQYF
TRBJ2-2	NA	TRBV14	15	CASSHTALYTGELFF
TRBJ2-6	NA	TRBV11-2	13	CASSLSGANVLTF
TRBJ1-4	NA	TRBV6-1	16	CASSAYLRRESEKLFF
TRBJ2-7	few	TRBV19	13	CASSISSAYEQYF
TRBJ2-7	NA	TRBV30	12	CAWSPGSHEQYF
TRBJ2-3	NA	TRBV11-2	16	CASSLGLWEGTDTQYF
TRBJ2-2	NA	TRBV2	14	CASRGQGRTGELFF
TRBJ1-4	once	TRBV6-1	15	CASSEGTTIGEKLFF
TRBJ2-3	NA	TRBV4-2	12	CASSLTADTQYF
TRBJ1-4	NA	TRBV12-5	12	CASGPTNEKLFF
TRBJ2-3	NA	TRBV19	14	CASSPRGHTDTQYF
TRBJ1-2	NA	TRBV30	15	CAWSDGLRRNYGYTF
TRBJ1-5	NA	TRBV28	14	CASSLTASLGPQHF
TRBJ1-3	NA	TRBV7-2	16	CASSARRGGGSNTIYF
TRBJ2-2	once	TRBV19	16	CASSIEKGRDTGELFF
TRBJ1-1	NA	TRBV4-1	15	CASSPRGLQNTEAFF
TRBJ1-4	NA	TRBV28	16	CASMLGGGATNEKLFF
TRBJ1-3	NA	TRBV9	13	CASSVGGGNTIYF